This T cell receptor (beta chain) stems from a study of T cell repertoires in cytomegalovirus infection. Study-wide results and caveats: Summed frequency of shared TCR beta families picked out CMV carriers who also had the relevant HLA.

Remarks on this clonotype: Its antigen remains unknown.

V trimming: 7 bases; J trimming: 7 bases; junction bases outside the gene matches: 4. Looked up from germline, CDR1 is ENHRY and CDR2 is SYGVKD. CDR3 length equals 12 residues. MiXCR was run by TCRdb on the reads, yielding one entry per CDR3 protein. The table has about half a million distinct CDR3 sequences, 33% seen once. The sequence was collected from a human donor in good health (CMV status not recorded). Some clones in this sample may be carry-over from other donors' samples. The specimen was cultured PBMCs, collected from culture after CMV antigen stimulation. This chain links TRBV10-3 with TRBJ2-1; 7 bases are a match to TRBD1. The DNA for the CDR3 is TGTGCCATCAAGGGGACAGAGAATGAGCAGTTCTTC. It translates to CAIKGTENEQFF.